Following are 24 T cell receptor beta chains from one sample sequenced in a study of T cells in women clearing cervical HPV infection. Using immunoSEQ multiplex PCR, the repertoire was profiled, and TCRdb retains in-frame clones only, with some absent. The clone table shows roughly 20,000 clones, with the ten largest holding 5% to 5.5%. Sequencing was done on a sample of blood buffy coat. Receptors originate from a woman between 18 and 75 years old with a cervical HPV16 infection that either progressed to CIN3+ or cleared (not recorded which).

As concerns this clone: Read data end 3 residues before the CDR3 end; the end is taken from the germline J gene. The chain recombines TRBV7-9 with TRBJ2-1, with 10 bases matching TRBD2. V lost 3 bases and J lost 7; bases outside the gene matches: 3. The length of the CDR3 is 14 residues. Germline V gene data show CDR1 as SEHNR and CDR2 as FQNEAQ (reference sequence). CDR3 bases read: TGTGCCAGCAGCTTGACTAGCGGGCGGAATGAG. This gives the protein CASSLTSGRNE. The CDR3 in full is CASSLTSGRNEQFF.

Turning to this clone: The read gets to within 3 residues of the CDR3 end, and the germline J gene fills in the rest. The V call is TRBV5-4, the J call TRBJ2-5, with D possibly matching TRBD2 (5 bases). This CDR3 is 14 amino acids long. V was pared by 2 bases and J by 5 bases, with 13 bases between. Germline V gene lookup returns CDR1 SGHNT and CDR2 YYREEE (reference sequence). The CDR3 DNA, read in part, is TGTGCCAGCAGCTTTAGGCTAGCCGGGGAGACC. As protein: CASSFRLAGET. The CDR3 in full is CASSFRLAGETQYF.

In regard to this clone: The DNA ends 3 residues before the CDR3 does, and the rest of the CDR3 is filled in from the germline J gene. The V call is TRBV20-1, the J call TRBJ2-2, with TRBD2 identical over 10 bases. With V trimmed by 0 bases and J by 1 base, 8 bases remained unmatched. This CDR3 comprises 18 residues. Germline CDR1 reads DFQATT; CDR2 reads SNEGSKA (reference sequence). CDR3 loop: CSARDQTSGPLNTGELFF. The sequenced part of the CDR3 DNA is TGCAGTGCTAGAGATCAGACTAGCGGGCCTTTGAACACCGGGGAG.

Regarding this clone: From the germline J gene comes the end of the CDR3, since the read stops 3 residues before it. The chain couples TRBV2 to TRBJ2-5; no clear D gene. The germline CDR1 and CDR2 sequences are SNHLY and FYNNEI. This CDR3 contains 13 residues. Trimming left V 3 bases short and J 5 bases short, with 10 bases between. CDR3 DNA, as far as it was read: TGTGCCAGCAGTGATATGTATTTGGAGACC. Translation: CASSDMYLET. The CDR3 in its entirety is CASSDMYLETQYF.

A remark on this clone: Other DNA sequences in the sample encode the same CDR3. CDR3 loop: CASSLTSGEGNTIYF. Partial CDR3 DNA: TGTGCCAGCAGCTTAACGTCCGGGGAGGGAAACACC. This sequence joins TRBV7-2 and TRBJ1-3; D is ambiguous. Read sequence stops 3 residues before the CDR3 end, and the germline J gene provides the missing end. The V gene's germline CDR1 is SGHTA and CDR2 FQGNSA. The CDR3 sequence is 15 residues long. Trimming left V 2 bases short and J 4 bases short, with 12 bases between.

Concerning this clone itself: The CDR3 extends 3 residues past the end of the read, so its final part is completed from the germline J gene. This chain uses TRBV19 with TRBJ2-3; weak D call: TRBD1 (6 bases). CDR1 and CDR2 (germline): LNHDA, SQIVND (reference sequence). The CDR3 has 15 amino acids. CDR3 DNA, as far as it was read: TGTGCCAGTAGTATAGTCCGGGACACCAATCAGCCG. Amino acids: CASSIVRDTNQP. The full-length CDR3 reads as CASSIVRDTNQPQYF.

To note about this clone: Coverage ceases 3 residues before the CDR3 finishes, and the germline J gene fills in the end. V is TRBV29-1 and J is TRBJ1-2, with a tentative D call TRBD1 (5 bases). CDR1 and CDR2 (germline): SQVTM, ANQGSEA. CDR3 length: 14 residues. The part of the CDR3 DNA that was read is TGCAGCGTTGAAGATAAGCGGGGGTCGAGTGAC. The encoded protein is CSVEDKRGSSD. In full, the CDR3 reads CSVEDKRGSSDYTF.

Details on this clone: The read ends 3 residues shy of where the CDR3 ends; the end is completed using the germline J gene. The rearrangement uses TRBV6-2 or TRBV6-3 and TRBJ2-7; D possibly corresponds to TRBD2 (6 bases). Trimming pared 2 bases from V and 1 base from J, leaving 12 bases between. The CDR3 spans 15 residues. CDR1 is MNHEY, CDR2 SVGEGT, per germline. CDR3 DNA (partial): TGTGCCAGCAGTTACGGCGGGGCACCTTCCTACGAG. This sequence encodes CASSYGGAPSYE. From start to end, the CDR3 is CASSYGGAPSYEQYF.

About this clone: The CDR3 extends 3 residues past the end of the read, so its final part is completed from the germline J gene. The J gene is TRBJ2-3, the V gene TRBV20-1; 10 nucleotides match TRBD2. This CDR3 region has 17 residues. CDR1 and CDR2 from the germline V gene are DFQATT and SNEGSKA (reference sequence). The V segment lost 6 bases and the J segment 0 bases; nucleotides outside the gene matches: 12. The CDR3 bases that were read are TGCAGTGCCCCCACCCCACTACTAGCGGGGAGCACAGATACG. It yields the protein CSAPTPLLAGSTDT. The complete CDR3 reads CSAPTPLLAGSTDTQYF.

Points on this clone: Read sequence stops 3 residues before the CDR3 end, and the germline J gene provides the missing end. The chain couples TRBV2 to TRBJ2-1, with 8 nucleotides matching TRBD2. CDR1 SNHLY and CDR2 FYNNEI come from the germline V gene. The CDR3 has 17 residues. J was trimmed by 7 bases and V by 4 bases; bases with no gene match: 15. The covered CDR3 bases are TGTGCCAGCAGTGTCCCCAGCGGGGGAGGGGTGCGGAATGAG. Amino acids: CASSVPSGGGVRNE. The full CDR3 protein reads CASSVPSGGGVRNEQFF. Complete variable domain (other parts from reference TRBV2 and TRBJ2-1): EPEVTQTPSHQVTQMGQEVILRCVPISNHLYFYWYRQILGQKVEFLVSFYNNEISEKSEIFDDQFSVERPDGSNFTLKIRSTKLEDSAMYFCASSVPSGGGVRNEQFFGPGTRLTVL.

Incomplete CDR3 DNA: TGTGCCAGTAAACAGGGTGGTAATTCACCC. Translated, it gives CASKQGGNSP. The full-length CDR3 reads as CASKQGGNSPLHF. The chain couples TRBV2 to TRBJ1-6, with a tentative D call TRBD1 (6 bases). The observed sequence ends 3 residues before the CDR3 terminus, with the missing tail filled in from the germline J gene. The V end lost 9 bases, the J end lost 6 bases, and 12 bases lay between the germline ends. This CDR3 has 13 residues. Germline lookup yields CDR1 SNHLY and CDR2 FYNNEI.

Incomplete CDR3 DNA: TGTGCCAGCAGCCAATCGTCAGGGGGCACCAATGAG. This gives the protein CASSQSSGGTNE. The entire CDR3 protein is CASSQSSGGTNEQFF. The chain recombines TRBV3-1 (or the pseudogene TRBV3-2) with TRBJ2-1, with 8 bases matching TRBD1. The missing CDR3 end, 3 residues past where the read stops, is filled in from the germline J gene. Germline assignment: CDR1 LGHDT and CDR2 YNNKEL (reference sequence). V shed 2 bases and J 6 bases; nucleotides not matched to a gene: 6. This CDR3 contains 15 residues.

As concerns this clone: The read ends 3 residues shy of where the CDR3 ends; the end is completed using the germline J gene. This chain connects TRBV6-4 to TRBJ1-5; tentative D call: TRBD1 (5 bases). V lost 2 bases to trimming and J lost 0 bases, with 11 bases between them. This CDR3 contains 16 residues. Germline CDR1 MRHNA, CDR2 SNTAGT. The CDR3 DNA, read in part, is TGTGCCAGCAGTGACCCCCAGGGATATAGCAATCAGCCC. Amino acid sequence: CASSDPQGYSNQP. The complete CDR3 protein is CASSDPQGYSNQPQHF.

The sequenced CDR3 bases are TGTGCCAGCAGCTTAAGGGCCGCTAGCGGGGGGGTAGATACG. Translation: CASSLRAASGGVDT. The whole CDR3 region reads CASSLRAASGGVDTQYF. The rearrangement joins TRBV7-8 to TRBJ2-3, with 12 bases matching TRBD2. The CDR3 is cut off 3 residues early in the read; its end comes from the germline J gene. Germline CDR1 SGHVS, CDR2 FQNEAQ. The CDR3 is 17 amino acids. After removal of 2 bases from V and 5 bases from J, the junction contained 8 bases not matched to a gene.

As for this clone: Sequencing ends 3 residues short of the CDR3 end; the germline J gene provides the rest. The chain has TRBV11-2 and TRBJ2-7; 10 bases match TRBD1. Germline assignment: CDR1 SGHAT and CDR2 FQNNGV. Unmatched junction bases numbered 11, after V lost 6 bases and J lost 6 bases. The CDR3 loop spans 15 amino acids. Partial CDR3 DNA: TGTGCCAGCAGGCACTACCGGGACAGGGGAACCGAG. Protein: CASRHYRDRGTE. The entire CDR3 protein reads CASRHYRDRGTEQYF.

As to this clone: The read halts 3 residues ahead of the CDR3 end, with the missing end drawn from the germline J gene. The chain recombines TRBV9 with TRBJ2-1; 11 positions match TRBD2. V shed 0 bases, J shed 6 bases, and the junction held 14 bases outside the gene matches. Germline V CDR1 and CDR2: SGDLS, YYNGEE. The CDR3 is 19 amino acids. CDR3 protein: CASSVDPLRTSGGPNEQFF. Partial CDR3 DNA: TGTGCCAGCAGCGTAGACCCCCTTAGAACTAGCGGGGGCCCCAATGAG. Full variable domain (outside the CDR3, taken from reference TRBV9 and TRBJ2-1): DSGVTQTPKHLITATGQRVTLRCSPRSGDLSVYWYQQSLDQGLQFLIQYYNGEERAKGNILERFSAQQFPDLHSELNLSSLELGDSALYFCASSVDPLRTSGGPNEQFFGPGTRLTVL.

As to this clone: The sequence runs out 3 residues before the end of the CDR3; the remainder is reconstructed from the germline J gene. The chain combines TRBV10-3 with TRBJ1-1, with 9 positions matching TRBD1. The germline V gene encodes CDR1 ENHRY and CDR2 SYGVKD. The trim removed 6 bases at V and 3 bases at J, leaving 8 bases unmatched. The CDR3 loop spans 15 amino acids. The sequenced CDR3 bases are TGTGCCATCAGGGGGACAGGGAGGGCGGACACTGAA. Residues: CAIRGTGRADTE. The whole CDR3 sequence is CAIRGTGRADTEAFF.

Remarks on this clone: The read falls 3 residues short of the CDR3 end, and the missing part is taken from the germline J gene. This chain connects TRBV6-4 to TRBJ2-5; the match to TRBD2 covers 10 bases. The CDR3 contains 15 residues. J gave up 1 base and V 4 bases, and 3 bases lay outside the gene matches. Germline CDR1 MRHNA, CDR2 SNTAGT. CDR3 DNA (partial): TGTGCCAGCAGTGTCAGCGGGGGGGCCCAAGAGACC. It codes for CASSVSGGAQET. The complete CDR3 sequence is CASSVSGGAQETQYF.

By frequency, this clone registers medium-sized (0.01 to 0.1%). The CDR3 is cut off 3 residues early in the read; its end comes from the germline J gene. The chain is built from TRBV18 and TRBJ2-3; 11 bases match TRBD2. Germline V gene sequence: CDR1 KGHSH, CDR2 LQKENI. The junction had 4 bases not matched to a gene; V was cut back by 6 bases and J by 2 bases. The CDR3 covers 15 residues. The CDR3 reads CASSPSGGNTDTQYF. CDR3 DNA, as far as it was read: TGTGCCAGCTCCCCTAGCGGGGGGAACACAGATACG.

This clone is identified as medium-sized from frequency. The read terminates 3 residues before the CDR3 end, so the remaining end is supplied by the germline J gene. The chain couples TRBV18 to TRBJ2-3; no clear D gene. The CDR3 is 12 residues long. CDR1 is KGHSH and CDR2 is LQKENI in the germline V gene. The chain's CDR3 is CASSRPDGTQYF. The sequenced part of the CDR3 DNA is TGTGCCAGCTCACGACCCGATGGCACG. Complete variable domain (other parts from reference TRBV18 and TRBJ2-3): NAGVMQNPRHLVRRRGQEARLRCSPMKGHSHVYWYRQLPEEGLKFMVYLQKENIIDESGMPKERFSAEFPKEGPSILRIQQVVRGDSAAYFCASSRPDGTQYFGPGTRLTVL.

Points on this clone: From the germline J gene comes the end of the CDR3, since the read stops 3 residues before it. V usage is TRBV20-1 and J usage is TRBJ1-4; D ambiguous. Germline V gene lookup returns CDR1 DFQATT and CDR2 SNEGSKA (reference sequence). The CDR3 loop spans 13 amino acids. The germline V and J ends were trimmed by 6 bases and 3 bases, with 11 bases remaining between them. This CDR3 is CSAHLRANEKLFF. The CDR3 DNA, read in part, is TGCAGTGCCCACCTGCGGGCTAATGAAAAA.

Note on this clone: The read finishes 3 residues shy of the CDR3 end, and the germline J gene is used to complete it. This rearrangement joins TRBV5-1 to TRBJ1-1, with D maybe TRBD1 (6 bases). The CDR3 is made up of 14 amino acids. V was cut by 5 bases and J by 0 bases, with 11 bases left in between. Germline CDR1 is SGHRS and CDR2 is YFSETQ. The CDR3 bases that were read are TGCGCCAGCAGGACAGGAGCGGTGAACACTGAA. It encodes CASRTGAVNTE. The full-length CDR3 reads as CASRTGAVNTEAFF.

Comment on this clone: The CDR3 is cut off 3 residues early in the read; its end comes from the germline J gene. V usage is TRBV14 and J usage is TRBJ1-4, with D tentatively TRBD1 (5 bases). Germline CDR1 SGHDN, CDR2 FVKESK. The CDR3 is 15 residues long. This CDR3 is CASSLVASGANVLFF. CDR3 bases read: TGTGCCAGCAGCCTTGTTGCCTCTGGGGCCAACGTA.

The DNA read from the CDR3 is TGTGCCAGCAGGCCTGACAGGGCTCAGCCC. Protein product: CASRPDRAQP. In full, the CDR3 reads CASRPDRAQPQHF. The gene calls are TRBV6-2 or TRBV6-3 and TRBJ1-5, with TRBD1 matching over 7 bases. Read coverage stops 3 residues before the CDR3 terminus; the germline J gene supplies the remainder. CDR1 and CDR2 from the germline V gene are MNHEY and SVGEGT. The CDR3 runs 13 residues. V lost 6 bases, J lost 6 bases, and 5 bases stayed unmatched.